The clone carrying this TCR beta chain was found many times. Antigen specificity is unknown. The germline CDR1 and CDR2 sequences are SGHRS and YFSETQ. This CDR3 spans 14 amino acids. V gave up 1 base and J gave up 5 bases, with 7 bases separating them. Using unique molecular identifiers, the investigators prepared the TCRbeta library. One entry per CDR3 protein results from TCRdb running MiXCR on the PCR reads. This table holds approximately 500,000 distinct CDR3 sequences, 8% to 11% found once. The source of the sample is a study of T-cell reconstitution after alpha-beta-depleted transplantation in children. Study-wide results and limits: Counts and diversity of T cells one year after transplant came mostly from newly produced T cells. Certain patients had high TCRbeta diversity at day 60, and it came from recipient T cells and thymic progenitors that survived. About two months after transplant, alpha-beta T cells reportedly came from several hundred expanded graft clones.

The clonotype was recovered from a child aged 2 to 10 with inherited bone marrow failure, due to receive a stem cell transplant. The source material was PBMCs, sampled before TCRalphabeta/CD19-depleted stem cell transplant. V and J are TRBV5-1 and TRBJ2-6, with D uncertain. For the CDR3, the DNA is TGCGCCAGCAGCTTGTTTCGCTGGGCCAACGTCCTGACTTTC. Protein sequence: CASSLFRWANVLTF. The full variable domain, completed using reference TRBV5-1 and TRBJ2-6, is KAGVTQTPRYLIKTRGQQVTLSCSPISGHRSVSWYQQTPGQGLQFLFEYFSETQRNKGNFPGRFSGRQFSNSRSEMNVSTLELGDSALYLCASSLFRWANVLTFGAGSRLTVL.